The source of this TCR beta chain is a study of blood T cell repertoires in COVID-19 (dated by TCRdb to 2019 to 2021). Some background on the complete study: Collaborator samples came from the United States, Italy and Spain and covered acute and convalescent phases of COVID-19. The samples were drawn from the first 160 participants of the ongoing ImmuneRACE study and from 1,254 subjects provided by 6 global collaborators. Deeply sampled blood TCRbeta repertoires from subjects exposed to, actively infected with, or recovered from COVID-19 were included in the dataset. The material from the prospective study consisted of cDNA or gDNA derived from T cells, B-cell-depleted T cells, or PBMCs. HLA class I and class II types, where available, came from metadata supplied by the sample provider rather than from assay-based typing. A de-identified subject ID, COVID-19 status, age in years and sex were almost always included in the sample metadata. The repertoires were released in a freely available public database intended as a resource for research on the immune response to SARS-CoV-2.

Overall results and qualifications from the work: How much clinical and demographic metadata was included differed by source and by participant, and the metadata was provided uncurated.

The collaborating institutions used their own protocols to collect whole blood in K2EDTA tubes. For TCRbeta analysis, collaborators shipped samples in one of three forms: frozen whole blood, isolated PBMCs, or DNA extracted from either of those sample types. The immunoSEQ Assay, a bias-controlled multiplex PCR, was used to amplify TCRbeta CDR3 regions from genomic DNA. In the paper's pipeline: Within the assay, amplification of reference gene primers was used to estimate how many nucleated cells each sample contained. To quantify the absolute abundance of each unique TCRbeta CDR3 rearrangement, sequence reads were collapsed and filtered. For each sample, productive Simpson clonality was calculated as the square root of Simpson's diversity index over productive rearrangements. TCRdb mirrors the immuneACCESS table, restricted to in-frame sequences. Some clones are absent from its copies; in checked studies, under half trace to an unresolved V gene, and the reason for the others is unknown. V and J calls and clone size come straight from that table; D and trimming were deduced from the DNA. Recorded for this sample are about 90,000 clones; 80% to 90% of them occurred a single time. The ten most abundant clones make up about 13% of the sample.

V loses 7 bases of germline sequence and J loses 7 bases, and the interval between the two ends is 17 bases. As encoded in the germline V gene, CDR1 is MNHNS while CDR2 is SASEGT. From the cysteine up to the phenylalanine, the CDR3 has a length of 14 residues. The entry retains the CDR3 DNA only, 42 bases that are in frame from base 1. Note on this clone: Its antigen is unknown. No qualities accompany the bases; no much larger clone lies one base away.

What was sequenced was peripheral blood. This sequence was found in a human donor in a cohort sampled during active COVID-19. The rearrangement combines TRBV6-1 with TRBJ1-5; TRBD1 is a weak D gene call, 5 bases matching. The DNA sequence is as follows: TGTGCCAGCACCCATAAGGAGGGGAGGCAGCCCCAGCATTTT. It specifies CASTHKEGRQPQHF.